This T cell receptor (beta chain) was observed in a study of OX40 agonist ivuxolimab in advanced cancers. About the full investigation: Ivuxolimab was a fully human IgG2 agonistic monoclonal antibody targeting the costimulatory receptor OX40 (CD134). Three dose-escalation patients achieved partial responses, one with hepatocellular carcinoma and two with cutaneous melanoma. The paper reports the monotherapy dose-escalation portion (N of about 54 patients) of the phase I ivuxolimab trial. Peripheral TCRbeta sequencing was intended to test whether TCR sequence diversity was altered and clonal T-cell expansion was caused by ivuxolimab. Among the roughly 52 dose-escalation patients, roughly 20 had hepatocellular carcinoma, roughly 15 melanoma, 9 renal cell carcinoma and 9 head and neck cancer. In the dose-escalation cohort, 82.7% of patients were male, and the mean age was approximately 60 years, with a range of roughly 20 to 79. Patients were allowed to have had prior anti-PD-1, anti-PD-L1 or anti-CTLA-4 therapy, and 30% to 40% of the dose-escalation patients had previously received checkpoint inhibitors. Intravenous ivuxolimab was administered to patients every 2 weeks at six dose levels: 0.01, 0.1, 0.3, 1.5, 3 and 10 mg/kg.

For CDR1 and CDR2, the germline V gene (reference sequence) lists LNHDA and SQIVND. The V end gives up 3 bases and the J end 0 bases, leaving 8 bases in the junction not matched to a gene. The CDR3 runs 18 residues from the cysteine to the phenylalanine. The retained sequence is limited to the CDR3, 54 bases, with the frame set at the first base. The trial excluded patients who had a history of autoimmune disease or were on systemic immunosuppression. Peripheral blood for TCR sequencing was collected from all dose cohorts at baseline, on cycle 4 day 1, and on cycle 7 day 1. Samples came from an open-label, multicenter, first-in-human phase I dose-escalation trial of ivuxolimab. The trial enrolled adults with locally advanced or metastatic head and neck squamous cell, hepatocellular, melanoma or renal cell carcinoma. Before TCR sequencing, CD4+ and CD8+ T cells were separately sorted from peripheral blood.

For sequencing of the TCRbeta CDR3 region, genomic DNA was extracted from the sorted cells. TCRbeta CDR3 regions were sequenced using the immunoSEQ Assay. Entries here come from immuneACCESS through TCRdb and include only in-frame sequences with V and J called. Some clones fail to appear in such tables; in the studies checked, an unresolved V gene covers under half of the shortfall, and the cause of the remainder is unknown. This sample is represented by over 30,000 clones; around four fifths of them were singletons. Clones ranked in the top ten supply 13% to 15% of the sample. The research as a whole found: After ivuxolimab, CD8+ T cells had more expanded clones than CD4+ T cells on average. At doses of 0.1 to 3.0 mg/kg, clonal expansion of both CD4+ and CD8+ T cells in blood was seen between baseline and week 6. The antigen specificity of the clonally expanded peripheral T cells was not determined. Partial responders in the 0.1-3.0 mg/kg groups had among the lowest normalized peripheral clonal expansion, especially among CD8+ T cells. Low levels of normalized T-cell clonal expansion were also shown by some nonresponding patients.

As to this clone: Its antigen is unknown. No per-base quality is available; no much larger clone lies one base away.

The sequences come from CD4+ or CD8+ T cells sorted from blood, collected in a trial of the OX40 agonist ivuxolimab. The sequence is built from TRBV19 and TRBJ2-6; TRBD2 lines up with 7 middle nucleotides. The source of this sequence is an adult with an advanced solid tumor such as melanoma, head and neck, liver or kidney cancer. The CDR3 reads CASSITATSASGANVLTF. Read as DNA, the sequence is TGTGCCAGTAGTATCACCGCAACTAGCGCCTCTGGGGCCAACGTCCTGACTTTC.